This entry concerns a single TCR beta chain. Antigen specificity is unknown. The sample originates from a study of cytomegalovirus exposure and HLA in healthy donors. Study as a whole: A later analysis reported the same platform for the 90 to 150 validation repertoires and the roughly 630 first-cohort repertoires.

From germline, CDR1 is SGHTS and CDR2 YDEGEE. The length of the CDR3 is 14 residues. V gave up 1 base and J gave up 1 base, with 7 bases separating them. Repertoires were generated with immunoSEQ multiplex PCR, while TCRdb's copy carries only in-frame clones and drops some. The sample includes fewer than 100,000 clones, roughly 93% of them seen just once. Study-wide points: Across donors, most TCRs were seen rarely, yet some public ones were widespread. Investigators reported some 150 TCR beta chains as tied to cytomegalovirus.

This clonotype originated in a man aged 25 to 40 in good health and CMV-seronegative. Material: PBMCs. J is TRBJ2-3 and V is TRBV5-8, with D tentatively TRBD1 (5 bases). The CDR3 nucleotides are TGTGCCAGCAGCTTGCGACAGCGCACAGATACGCAGTATTTT. Protein sequence: CASSLRQRTDTQYF. The variable domain in full, with the rest retrieved from reference TRBV5-8 and TRBJ2-3, is EAGVTQSPTHLIKTRGQQATLRCSPISGHTSVYWYQQALGLGLQFLLWYDEGEERNRGNFPPRFSGRQFPNYSSELNVNALELEDSALYLCASSLRQRTDTQYFGPGTRLTVL.